A selection of T cell receptor beta chains follows, all from one sample in a study of graft-versus-host responses after intestinal transplantation. Antigens of these TCRs are unknown. The data were produced by immunoSEQ multiplex PCR, yet TCRdb's version contains in-frame clones alone and is incomplete. The sample gives roughly 120,000 clones, 90% to 95% of which show up once; roughly 0.5% is in the top ten. The sample here was unstimulated CD8+ T cells sorted from spleen or lymph node cells, taken before intestinal transplant. These receptors all stem from a human donor who received an intestinal transplant. CDR3s include the opening cysteine and the closing phenylalanine or tryptophan. A D gene is named only where the DNA matches it firmly. Only some rows state a clone size, as once, few, many or a class for expanded clones.

j_call | v_call | d_call | clone_size | cdr3_nt | cdr3_aa
TRBJ1-5 | TRBV7-2 | NA | NA | TGTGCCAGCAGCTTTCCACAGGGACAGCCCCAGCATTTT | CASSFPQGQPQHF
TRBJ2-7 | TRBV19 | NA | NA | TGTGCCAGTAGCCCCCGGAGAGCTACTAAAGAAGAGCAGTACTTC | CASSPRRATKEEQYF
TRBJ1-2 | TRBV6-5 | NA | NA | TGTGCCAGCAGCACCGACGGGAGCTATGGCTACACCTTC | CASSTDGSYGYTF
TRBJ1-1 | TRBV19 | NA | few | TGTGCCAGTAGGATAGGTGGGACGAACACTGAAGCTTTCTTT | CASRIGGTNTEAFF
TRBJ2-1 | TRBV6-6 | NA | NA | TGTGCCAGCAGTTACTCCCACGAGCAGTTCTTC | CASSYSHEQFF
TRBJ2-7 | TRBV7-6 | NA | once | TGTGCCAGCAGCCCTGCCTCCTACGAGCAGTACTTC | CASSPASYEQYF
TRBJ2-1 | TRBV13 | TRBD2 | NA | TGTGCCAGCAGTCTAGCGGGAGTTGATGAGCAGTTCTTC | CASSLAGVDEQFF
TRBJ2-1 | TRBV4-1 | TRBD2 | NA | TGCGCCAGCAGCCATAAGTTAGCGGGAGGGCCGAATGAGCAGTTCTTC | CASSHKLAGGPNEQFF
TRBJ2-7 | TRBV30 | TRBD2 | once | TGTGCCTGGCTCCCCGGGACTAGGGTCCTAGAGCAGTACTTC | CAWLPGTRVLEQYF
TRBJ2-3 | TRBV30 | TRBD2 | NA | TGTGCCTGGAGTCTAGGGGGACTAGCGCAAGATACGCAGTATTTT | CAWSLGGLAQDTQYF
TRBJ2-1 | TRBV27 | NA | once | TGTGCCAGCAGAATTAGCGGAGGGGAATACAATGAGCAGTTCTTC | CASRISGGEYNEQFF
TRBJ1-2 | TRBV2 | NA | NA | TGTGCCAGCAGTGAAAAGTTGGGGGAAAGTGGCTATGGCTACACCTTC | CASSEKLGESGYGYTF
TRBJ2-7 | TRBV13 | NA | few | TGTGCCAGCAGTTTAGAGGGGGGCGAGCAGTACTTC | CASSLEGGEQYF
TRBJ2-1 | TRBV19 | TRBD1 | NA | TGTGCCAGTAGTCTAACAGGGGGCTCCTACAATGAGCAGTTCTTC | CASSLTGGSYNEQFF
TRBJ2-7 | TRBV18 | TRBD2 | NA | TGTGCCAGCTCACCACCTCCGGCGGGGGACTACGAGCAGTACTTC | CASSPPPAGDYEQYF
TRBJ2-3 | TRBV9 | NA | NA | TGTGCCAGCAGCGAAAGGGCAGGGGAGCTTTTGGTCATCGACAGGACTTTT | CASSERAGELLVIDRTF
TRBJ2-5 | TRBV27 | NA | once | TGTGCCAGCGGCGGACGGAATGAAGAGACCCAGTACTTC | CASGGRNEETQYF
TRBJ2-2 | TRBV5-6 | NA | NA | TGTGCCAGCAGCTTGTTCGGGGAGCTGTTTTTT | CASSLFGELFF
TRBJ1-4 | TRBV7-9 | TRBD1 | NA | TGTGCCAGCAGCTATAAAGGACAGGGCGCTACTAATGAAAAACTGTTTTTT | CASSYKGQGATNEKLFF
TRBJ2-3 | TRBV5-1 | NA | NA | TGCGCCAGCAGCTTGGAAAACAGCGTGCCAGATACGCAGTATTTT | CASSLENSVPDTQYF
TRBJ2-1 | TRBV13 | TRBD2 | NA | TGTGCCAGCAGCTTACTTGGGACTAGGTCCGATGAGCAGTTCTTC | CASSLLGTRSDEQFF
TRBJ2-5 | TRBV7-2 | NA | NA | TGTGCCAGCAGCCCTACGTTGGTTTTAGAGACCCAGTACTTC | CASSPTLVLETQYF
TRBJ1-1 | TRBV29-1 | NA | NA | TGCAGCGTCGCCTCCGGGCCAGGGGATACTGAAGCTTTCTTT | CSVASGPGDTEAFF
TRBJ2-1 | TRBV10-2 | TRBD1 | NA | TGCGCCAGCCGGGACAGGGGATACAATGAGCAGTTCTTC | CASRDRGYNEQFF
TRBJ2-5 | TRBV30 | NA | NA | TGTGCCGGCATGGCCACTAAGGGGGAGACCCAGTACTTC | CAGMATKGETQYF
TRBJ2-7 | TRBV6-5 | NA | NA | TGTGCCAGCAGTTACTATCTGGGGGGCGCCGAGCAGTACTTC | CASSYYLGGAEQYF
TRBJ2-2 | TRBV4-1 | TRBD2 | NA | TGCGCCAGCAGGGGGAGACTAGCGGGAGTCAACACCGGGGAGCTGTTTTTT | CASRGRLAGVNTGELFF
TRBJ2-1 | TRBV27 | TRBD2 | NA | TGTGCCAGCAGTTCCCCCTCGGGACTAGCGCACAATGAGCAGTTCTTC | CASSSPSGLAHNEQFF
TRBJ2-3 | TRBV7-8 | TRBD2 | once | TGTGCCAGCAGCTTTCGCCCGGGACTAGACGCAGATACGCAGTATTTT | CASSFRPGLDADTQYF
TRBJ1-2 | TRBV19 | NA | NA | TGTGCCAGTGAGGGGGTAGTCGGCTATGGCTACACCTTC | CASEGVVGYGYTF
TRBJ2-1 | TRBV19 | NA | NA | TGTGCCAGTAAGGGTTCGCGGTTAAGCTCCTACAATGAGCAGTTCTTC | CASKGSRLSSYNEQFF
TRBJ1-3 | TRBV10-3 | NA | NA | TGTGCCATCAGTGAGTCGGGCAGGGTCCTCTCTGGAAACACCATATATTTT | CAISESGRVLSGNTIYF
TRBJ2-1 | TRBV5-4 | NA | NA | TGTGCCAGCAGCACGGCATCCAATGAGCAGTTCTTC | CASSTASNEQFF
TRBJ2-5 | TRBV30 | NA | NA | TGTGCCTGGAGTGTATTGCTGGGGGTAGGAGAGACCCAGTACTTC | CAWSVLLGVGETQYF
TRBJ1-1 | TRBV4-1 | TRBD1 | NA | TGCGCCAGCACTCAGGACAGGGACACTGAAGCTTTCTTT | CASTQDRDTEAFF
TRBJ2-2 | TRBV29-1 | TRBD2 | NA | TGCAGCGTTGAACTTACTAGCGGGAGGGCTCCCGGGGAGCTGTTTTTT | CSVELTSGRAPGELFF
TRBJ1-5 | TRBV4-1 | TRBD1 | NA | TGCGCCAGCAGCCTCACAGGGGGAACAGGGGGTCCCGATCAGCCCCAGCATTTT | CASSLTGGTGGPDQPQHF
TRBJ2-3 | TRBV19 | NA | NA | TGTGCCAGTAGTGGGGCCGATACGCAGTATTTT | CASSGADTQYF
TRBJ1-5 | TRBV15 | NA | NA | TGTGCCACCAGCAGAGCGACCGGGACGAGGAACAATCAGCCCCAGCATTTT | CATSRATGTRNNQPQHF
TRBJ1-3 | TRBV29-1 | NA | NA | TGCAGCGCCACTTGGCAGAGCTCTGGAAACACCATATATTTT | CSATWQSSGNTIYF
TRBJ1-3 | TRBV11-2 | NA | NA | TGTGCCAGCAGCTTACATGCCGGCGGGCCCTTAAACACCATATATTTT | CASSLHAGGPLNTIYF
TRBJ2-2 | TRBV4-1 | NA | NA | TGCGCCAGCAGCCAGGTACGAGGGAGCACCGGGGAGCTGTTTTTT | CASSQVRGSTGELFF
TRBJ2-1 | TRBV19 | NA | NA | TGTGCCAGTAGTATACCCTATAGCTCCTACAATGAGCAGTTCTTC | CASSIPYSSYNEQFF
TRBJ1-2 | TRBV30 | NA | NA | TGTGCCTGGAGCGGCAACGGCCGCCACTATGGCTACACCTTC | CAWSGNGRHYGYTF
TRBJ2-1 | TRBV18 | NA | NA | TGTGCCAGCTCACCACTAAAAGGCAACAATGAGCAGTTCTTC | CASSPLKGNNEQFF